This TCR beta chain stems from a study of molecular identifiers for immune sequencing clone quantification. Findings of the study overall: Spiked Jurkat TCR RNA from one cell was reportedly detectable among roughly 910,000 naive cells. For effector cells, clones above 20 RNA copies held over 98% of molecules; for naive cells, under 1%.

This clonotype has a count of ten or more. The antigen remains undetermined. Making the bulk TCR libraries relied on previously described methods and listed TCR primers. One entry per CDR3 protein results from TCRdb running MiXCR on the PCR reads. The sample holds under 800,000 distinct CDR3 sequences, around 25% seen once. Sequencing libraries of naive CD8 cells derived from approximately 20,000 to 980,000 sorted cells with 10%, 30% or 50% RNA. V gave up 3 bases and J gave up 5 bases, with 7 bases separating them. Germline values: CDR1 GTSNPN, CDR2 SVGIG (reference sequence). The CDR3 sequence is 12 residues long.

The TCR comes from a human donor in good health. Some libraries in this study had Jurkat cell RNA spiked in. The sample comprised naive CD8+ T cells from blood, with Jurkat cell RNA spiked in. Documented subset: FACS-sorted CD8+CD4-CCR7+CD45RA+ naive T cells. This rearrangement joins TRBV30 to TRBJ2-2; D is ambiguous. For the CDR3, the DNA is TGTGCCTGGAGGCTGTCGACCGGGGAGCTGTTTTTT. Translation: CAWRLSTGELFF.